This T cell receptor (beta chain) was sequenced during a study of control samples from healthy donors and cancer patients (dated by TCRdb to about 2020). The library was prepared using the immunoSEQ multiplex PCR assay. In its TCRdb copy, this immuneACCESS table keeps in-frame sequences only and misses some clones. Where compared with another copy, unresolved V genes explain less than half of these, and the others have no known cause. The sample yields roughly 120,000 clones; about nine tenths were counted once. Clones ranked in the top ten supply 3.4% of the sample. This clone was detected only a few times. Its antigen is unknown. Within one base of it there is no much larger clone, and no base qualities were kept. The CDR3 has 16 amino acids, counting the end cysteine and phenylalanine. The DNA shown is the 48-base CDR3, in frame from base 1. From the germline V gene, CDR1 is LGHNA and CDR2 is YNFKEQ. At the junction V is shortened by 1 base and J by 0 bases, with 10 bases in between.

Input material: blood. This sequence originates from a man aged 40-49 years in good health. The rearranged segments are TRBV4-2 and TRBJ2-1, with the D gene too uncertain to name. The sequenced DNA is TGTGCCAGCAGCCAAGGAGACCGAAGCTCCTACAATGAGCAGTTCTTC. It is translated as CASSQGDRSSYNEQFF.